These 30 T cell receptor beta chains were all obtained from the same sample, sequenced in a study of cytomegalovirus exposure and HLA in healthy donors. PCR amplification relied on 60 Vbeta primers (plus 13 Jbeta primers). Measured with immunoSEQ multiplex PCR; TCRdb has only the in-frame clones, and not every one. The top ten hold 20% to 25% of the sample, which has over 70,000 clones, roughly 63% seen once. Sequenced input: PBMCs. The receptors stem from a woman in her forties or fifties in good health and CMV-seropositive.

This clone was found once. The V gene is TRBV15, the J gene TRBJ1-4; D remains ambiguous. Trimming took off 8 bases at V and 3 bases at J, with 16 bases between the two ends. CDR1 is LNHNV, CDR2 YYDKDF, per germline (reference sequence). The CDR3 runs 15 residues. The CDR3 sequence: CATRPQAMANEKLFF. CDR3 coding DNA: TGTGCCACCCGCCCCCAGGCCATGGCTAATGAAAAACTGTTTTTT.

This chain joins TRBV30 and TRBJ1-2, with D perhaps TRBD1 (5 bases). Germline V gene sequence: CDR1 GTSNPN, CDR2 SVGIG (reference sequence). This CDR3 contains 10 residues. V was pared by 8 bases and J by 4 bases, with 8 bases between. This chain's CDR3 is CALDSYGYTF. The CDR3 region has the DNA TGTGCCCTAGACAGCTATGGCTACACCTTC.

The chain carries TRBV5-6 and TRBJ2-5, with a weak D call TRBD1 (6 bases). Germline CDR1 and CDR2: SGHDT and YYEEEE. Trimming left V 0 bases short and J 1 base short, with 7 bases between. This CDR3 is built from 14 residues. The CDR3 nucleotides are TGTGCCAGCAGCTTGGAGGACAGCCAAGAGACCCAGTACTTC. Translating it yields CASSLEDSQETQYF. The entire variable domain, with the rest obtained from reference TRBV5-6 and TRBJ2-5, is as follows: DAGVTQSPTHLIKTRGQQVTLRCSPKSGHDTVSWYQQALGQGPQFIFQYYEEEERQRGNFPDRFSGHQFPNYSSELNVNALLLGDSALYLCASSLEDSQETQYFGPGTRLLVL.

V gene TRBV19 combines with J gene TRBJ1-6; tentative D call: TRBD1 (5 bases). V was shortened by 3 bases and J by 4 bases, with 19 bases between the two germline ends. This CDR3 has 18 residues. The germline V gene encodes CDR1 LNHDA and CDR2 SQIVND (reference sequence). For the CDR3, the DNA is TGTGCCAGTAGTATTGCCTCTTTTGTGGACACATATAATTCACCCCTCCACTTT. It encodes CASSIASFVDTYNSPLHF.

J is TRBJ2-7 and V is TRBV28; D perhaps matches TRBD1 (6 bases). Trimming shortened V by 5 bases and J by 6 bases, and 20 bases separated the two germline ends. The CDR3 length is 15 residues. The V gene's germline CDR1 is MDHEN and CDR2 SYDVKM. CDR3 in DNA: TGTGCCAGCAGTGCGGCCGGGACAAACCGCCTCGAGCAGTACTTC. It yields the protein CASSAAGTNRLEQYF.

The chain employs TRBV7-8 and TRBJ2-7; TRBD1 aligns across 8 bases. Germline lookup yields CDR1 SGHVS and CDR2 FQNEAQ. J was trimmed by 7 bases and V by 5 bases; bases with no gene match: 7. The CDR3 is made up of 13 amino acids. Here the CDR3 reads CASSLRQGREQYF. The CDR3 DNA reads TGTGCCAGCAGCCTACGACAGGGGCGGGAGCAGTACTTC.

This clone was seen only a few times. V is TRBV6-5 and J is TRBJ2-7; maybe TRBD2 (5 bases). The CDR3 sequence is 14 residues long. Trimming removed 4 bases at V and 0 bases at J, with 10 bases between. Germline V gene lookup returns CDR1 MNHEY and CDR2 SVGAGI. CDR3 sequence: CASSSLGVSYEQYF. The CDR3 DNA reads TGTGCCAGCAGTTCCCTCGGGGTCTCCTACGAGCAGTACTTC.

The chain carries TRBV7-2 and TRBJ2-7, with D tentatively TRBD1 (6 bases). Germline values: CDR1 SGHTA, CDR2 FQGNSA. The V end lost 4 bases, the J end lost 5 bases, and 18 bases lay between the germline ends. CDR3 length: 15 amino acids. For the CDR3, the DNA is TGTGCCAGCAGCTCTCAGGGGAGCCGCCTAGACGAGCAGTACTTC. Its translation is CASSSQGSRLDEQYF.

J is TRBJ1-1 and V is TRBV11-2; D is perhaps TRBD1 (6 bases). This CDR3 comprises 11 residues. The germline gives CDR1 SGHAT, CDR2 FQNNGV. Trimming took 4 bases from V and 9 from J, leaving 9 bases between them. Written as DNA, the CDR3 is TGTGCCAGCAGCTCCGGGACAAAAGCTTTCTTT. This gives the protein CASSSGTKAFF.

V gene TRBV28 combines with J gene TRBJ2-1, with TRBD1 identical over 9 bases. Looked up from germline, CDR1 is MDHEN and CDR2 is SYDVKM. CDR3 size: 15 residues. With V trimmed by 4 bases and J by 4 bases, 5 bases remained unmatched. CDR3 sequence reads: CASSYRGRIYNEQFF. The CDR3 DNA reads as TGTGCCAGCAGTTACAGGGGGCGCATTTACAATGAGCAGTTCTTC.

The chain combines TRBV6-6 with TRBJ1-1; D is unresolved. V lost 8 bases and J 2 bases, leaving 12 bases between the germline ends. The germline CDR1 and CDR2 sequences are MNHNY and SVGAGI (reference sequence). This CDR3 has 13 amino acids. CDR3 coding DNA: TGTGCCAGCGGAGGTGGCGGAAACACTGAAGCTTTCTTT. It codes for CASGGGGNTEAFF.

This rearrangement joins TRBV27 to TRBJ2-4; TRBD2 is a possible D gene (6 bases). The germline CDR1 and CDR2 sequences are MNHEY and SMNVEV (reference sequence). This CDR3 region has 13 residues. V was pared by 8 bases and J by 6 bases, with 14 bases between. The CDR3 DNA reads as TGTGCCAGCTCCGCGGGGTTAGGAAACATTCAGTACTTC. Its translation is CASSAGLGNIQYF.

The chain uses TRBV11-2 and TRBJ2-3, with D possibly matching TRBD1 (6 bases). The CDR3 is made up of 17 amino acids. Germline-derived CDR1 and CDR2 are SGHAT and FQNNGV. Trimming removed 0 bases from V and 0 bases from J, with 13 bases in between. CDR3 in DNA: TGTGCCAGCAGCTTAGAGTTCAGGGGACGTAGCACAGATACGCAGTATTTT. Translation gives CASSLEFRGRSTDTQYF. Supplemented by reference TRBV11-2 and TRBJ2-3, the full variable domain reads EAGVAQSPRYKIIEKRQSVAFWCNPISGHATLYWYQQILGQGPKLLIQFQNNGVVDDSQLPKDRFSAERLKGVDSTLKIQPAKLEDSAVYLCASSLEFRGRSTDTQYFGPGTRLTVL.

This clone was seen once. This chain links TRBV6-5 with TRBJ2-1; TRBD1 agrees at 7 bases. The V segment lost 5 bases and the J segment 7 bases; nucleotides outside the gene matches: 8. CDR3 length: 14 residues. Germline loops: CDR1 MNHEY, CDR2 SVGAGI. The CDR3 DNA is TGTGCCAGCAGTATACCGACAGGGTCGAATGAGCAGTTCTTC. Protein: CASSIPTGSNEQFF.

The genes are TRBV4-2 and TRBJ2-3; a weak D match, TRBD2 (5 bases). V was trimmed by 0 bases and J by 10 bases, leaving 11 bases between them. Per the germline V gene, CDR1 is LGHNA and CDR2 is YNFKEQ. The CDR3 contains 13 residues. CDR3 sequence: CASSQDLSEAQYF. The CDR3 nucleotides are TGTGCCAGCAGCCAAGATCTTTCGGAGGCGCAGTATTTT.

J is TRBJ1-5 and V is TRBV19; tentative D call: TRBD1 (6 bases). The CDR3 runs 13 residues. In germline, CDR1 is LNHDA, CDR2 SQIVND (reference sequence). V was cut by 3 bases and J by 7 bases, with 10 bases left in between. This CDR3 reads CASSILQGQPQHF. The CDR3 coding sequence is TGTGCCAGTAGTATCCTTCAGGGGCAGCCCCAGCATTTT.

This clone has a handful of counts. At one boundary the junction diverges from the germline segment, which might be a read error. The chain has TRBV13 and TRBJ2-5, with 9 bases matching TRBD2. This CDR3 has 12 amino acids. The germline gives CDR1 PRHDT, CDR2 FYEKMQ (reference sequence). The CDR3 coding sequence is TGTGCCAGCAGCTTAGTTGCGGGGGGGCATCACTTC. Its protein product is CASSLVAGGHHF.

The rearrangement joins TRBV19 to TRBJ1-1; 10 bases are a match to TRBD1. Germline-derived CDR1 and CDR2 are LNHDA and SQIVND (reference sequence). The V segment lost 5 bases and the J segment 4 bases; nucleotides outside the gene matches: 4. The CDR3 has 14 amino acids. CDR3 sequence (DNA): TGTGCCAGTAGTTTCCGGGACAGGGGCACTGAAGCTTTCTTT. This translates into CASSFRDRGTEAFF.

This clone is a singleton in its sample. V is TRBV30 and J is TRBJ2-7; perhaps TRBD1 as D (6 bases). This CDR3 comprises 13 residues. Germline V lookup: CDR1 GTSNPN, CDR2 SVGIG (reference sequence). V lost 5 bases and J 3 bases, leaving 14 bases between the germline ends. The DNA of the CDR3 is TGTGCCTGGGAGGGACAAAACGGCTACGAGCAGTACTTC. Protein: CAWEGQNGYEQYF.

The genes are TRBV5-4 and TRBJ1-1; the match to TRBD1 covers 11 bases. Per the germline V gene, CDR1 is SGHNT and CDR2 is YYREEE (reference sequence). The length of the CDR3 is 18 residues. With V trimmed by 1 base and J by 7 bases, 15 bases remained unmatched. The CDR3 region has the DNA TGTGCCAGCAGCTTGTTGTTGGGGACAGGGGGGGGAACGGGTGAAGCTTTCTTT. It translates to CASSLLLGTGGGTGEAFF. The variable domain in full, completed from reference TRBV5-4 and TRBJ1-1, reads ETGVTQSPTHLIKTRGQQVTLRCSSQSGHNTVSWYQQALGQGPQFIFQYYREEENGRGNFPPRFSGLQFPNYSSELNVNALELDDSALYLCASSLLLGTGGGTGEAFFGQGTRLTVV.

CDR3 sequence (DNA): TGTGCCAGCATGGCCCCGGGTTTTGTTAATTCACCCCTCCACTTT. This encodes CASMAPGFVNSPLHF. The V and J genes are TRBV6-1 and TRBJ1-6; D is ambiguous. Germline lookup yields CDR1 MNHNS and CDR2 SASEGT. V lost 7 bases, J lost 6 bases, and 16 bases lay in between. The CDR3 has 15 residues.

V gene TRBV6-1 combines with J gene TRBJ2-7; TRBD2 matches 7 bases. The CDR3 spans 14 residues. Germline V lookup: CDR1 MNHNS, CDR2 SASEGT. V gave up 0 bases and J gave up 2 bases; unmatched junction bases: 1. CDR3 protein: CASSEAGGTYEQYF. In DNA, the CDR3 is TGTGCCAGCAGTGAAGCGGGAGGGACCTACGAGCAGTACTTC.

The chain links TRBV5-1 to TRBJ2-7; 10 bases fit TRBD1. V shed 0 bases, J shed 6 bases, and the junction held 9 bases outside the gene matches. Per germline, CDR1 SGHRS and CDR2 YFSETQ. The CDR3 is 16 amino acids. As DNA, the CDR3 is TGCGCCAGCAGCTTGGCCGGAAGACAGGGGGCGGGCGAGCAGTACTTC. This sequence encodes CASSLAGRQGAGEQYF.

The V and J genes are TRBV5-4 and TRBJ2-7; 9 bases are a match to TRBD2. The CDR3 sequence is 15 residues long. V dropped 0 bases and J dropped 4; count of bases not matched to a gene: 5. CDR1 is SGHNT, CDR2 YYREEE, per germline (reference sequence). The CDR3 region is CASSLEGSGSYEQYF. The CDR3 DNA follows: TGTGCCAGCAGCTTGGAGGGTAGCGGGAGTTACGAGCAGTACTTC.

The chain couples TRBV30 to TRBJ1-1; no definite D call. Germline-derived CDR1 and CDR2 are GTSNPN and SVGIG (reference sequence). V dropped 0 bases and J dropped 0 bases, with 5 bases sitting between them. The CDR3 covers 13 residues. The CDR3 sequence is CAWSVLVNTEAFF. CDR3 nucleotide sequence: TGTGCCTGGAGTGTACTCGTGAACACTGAAGCTTTCTTT.

V is TRBV28 and J is TRBJ1-2, with no clear D. This CDR3 contains 13 residues. Germline lookup yields CDR1 MDHEN and CDR2 SYDVKM. V lost 5 bases and J 0 bases, leaving 7 bases between the germline ends. CDR3 bases: TGTGCCAGCAGTAGATCTACTAACTATGGCTACACCTTC. This codes for CASSRSTNYGYTF.

This chain joins TRBV4-2 and TRBJ2-1; 9 bases align to TRBD1. J was trimmed by 9 bases and V by 0 bases; bases with no gene match: 9. CDR1 is LGHNA, CDR2 YNFKEQ, per germline. The CDR3 extends over 16 amino acids. The CDR3 spells CASSQETGGERGEQFF. CDR3 DNA sequence: TGTGCCAGCAGCCAAGAAACAGGGGGCGAGCGGGGTGAGCAGTTCTTC.

This rearrangement joins TRBV21-1 to TRBJ2-7; the D segment call TRBD1 is taken from the table without a DNA check. TRBV21-1 is classified as a pseudogene. This CDR3 comprises 17 residues. CDR3 DNA: TGTGCCAGCAGCATAATATTCCGGGACAGGGGCACCTACGAGCAGTACTTC. Protein product: CASSIIFRDRGTYEQYF.

V is TRBV9 and J is TRBJ1-2; 8 nucleotides match TRBD1. Germline V lookup: CDR1 SGDLS, CDR2 YYNGEE. The J segment lost 4 bases and the V segment lost 0 bases, leaving 5 bases of the junction unmatched. CDR3 length: 15 amino acids. CDR3 coding DNA: TGTGCCAGCAGCGTAGGACAGGGGATTGGCTATGGCTACACCTTC. This translates into CASSVGQGIGYGYTF.

This clone was seen a single time. The rearrangement links TRBV21-1 to TRBJ1-4; TRBD1, the D gene given by the table, was not confirmed from the DNA. TRBV21-1 is a listed pseudogene. The CDR3 runs to 16 residues. The CDR3 spells CASSQEGQTTNEKLFF. Here the CDR3 DNA reads TGTGCCAGCAGCCAAGAGGGGCAGACAACTAATGAAAAACTGTTTTTT.